A selection of T cell receptor beta chains follows, all from one sample in a study of blood T cell repertoires in COVID-19. The table came from immunoSEQ multiplex PCR; TCRdb's copy has only in-frame clones and leaves some out. The table records 200,000 to 250,000 clones, approximately 83% of them present only once. The specimen was peripheral blood. All receptors derive from a woman aged 30 to 39 with COVID-19, enrolled during active disease. Both conserved end residues are part of each CDR3. The D gene is left open where the match is weak. Clone size, where shown, is once, few, many, or a class for clones that have expanded.

d_gene	len	v_gene	abundance	j_gene	CDR3aa	CDR3nt
TRBD1	14	TRBV5-1	-	TRBJ2-5	CASSSSGTVETQYF	TGCGCCAGCAGCTCCTCCGGGACAGTAGAGACCCAGTACTTC
-	13	TRBV3-1/TRBV3-2	-	TRBJ1-6	CASSQLITAALHF	TGTGCCAGCAGCCAATTAATAACAGCCGCCCTCCACTTT
TRBD1	17	TRBV30	-	TRBJ1-5	CAWNPGQETNSNQPQHF	TGTGCCTGGAACCCGGGACAGGAGACTAATAGCAATCAGCCCCAGCATTTT
TRBD1	15	TRBV19	-	TRBJ1-3	CASSTGQGRGNTIYF	TGTGCCAGTAGTACCGGACAGGGTAGGGGAAACACCATATATTTT
-	11	TRBV28	-	TRBJ2-7	CATLQDVEQYF	TGTGCCACCCTACAGGATGTCGAGCAGTACTTC
TRBD1	14	TRBV5-4	once	TRBJ1-2	CASSFRQGGYGYTF	TGTGCCAGCAGCTTCCGACAGGGCGGCTATGGCTACACCTTC
-	16	TRBV7-9	-	TRBJ2-7	CASSSPGEPSRYEQYF	TGTGCCAGCAGCTCCCCCGGGGAGCCGTCTAGGTACGAGCAGTACTTC
TRBD2	15	TRBV19	-	TRBJ2-3	CASSIDLTSGITQYF	TGTGCCAGTAGTATAGATCTAACTAGCGGGATAACGCAGTATTTT
-	14	TRBV5-1	-	TRBJ1-5	CASSLGVRNQPQHF	TGCGCCAGCAGCTTGGGCGTGAGGAATCAGCCCCAGCATTTT
-	16	TRBV13	-	TRBJ1-2	CASSLGRTEPNYGYTF	TGTGCCAGCAGCTTAGGACGGACTGAGCCTAACTATGGCTACACCTTC